A single T cell receptor beta chain is shown here with its context. This sample is drawn from a study of blood T cell repertoires in COVID-19. Measured with immunoSEQ multiplex PCR; TCRdb has only the in-frame clones, and not every one. The sample consists of under 250,000 clones, about 83% of them appearing once. V lost 5 bases and J 6 bases, leaving 13 bases between the germline ends. Germline CDR1 GTSNPN, CDR2 SVGIG (reference sequence). The CDR3 has 13 residues. The V call is TRBV30, the J call TRBJ2-2; D might be TRBD1 (6 bases). Sequences were obtained from peripheral blood. The receptor was isolated from a man aged 40-50 years with active or convalescent COVID-19. CDR3 in DNA: TGTGCCTGGGGGGGCTTTGGGCCCGGGGAGCTGTTTTTT. Protein product: CAWGGFGPGELFF.